This entry lists 14 T cell receptor beta chains sequenced from one sample in a study of PD-1 blockade in classical Hodgkin lymphoma. As for time point: cycle 4 day 1 (C4D1), after more than five weeks of nivolumab. Each patient experienced a relapse that followed autologous stem cell transplantation, and brentuximab vedotin exposure varied. The table came from immunoSEQ multiplex PCR; TCRdb's copy has only in-frame clones and leaves some out. The sample holds tens of thousands of clones, roughly 78% seen once. The sequences come from peripheral blood mononuclear cells (PBMCs), collected before the fourth cycle of nivolumab. The receptors shown here come from a human donor with classical Hodgkin lymphoma.

The CDR3 here is CASSLSRVRSYEQYF. DNA of the CDR3: TGTGCCAGCAGTTTAAGCAGGGTAAGGTCCTACGAGCAGTACTTC. The chain joins TRBV28 to TRBJ2-7, with D perhaps matching TRBD1 (5 bases). Between the trimmed V and J ends, which lost 2 bases and 1 base, there was a span of 12 bases. From germline, CDR1 is MDHEN and CDR2 SYDVKM. The CDR3 is made up of 15 amino acids.

The genes are TRBV5-1 and TRBJ1-2; weak D call: TRBD1 (6 bases). CDR3 length: 14 residues. The germline gives CDR1 SGHRS, CDR2 YFSETQ. V was clipped by 1 base and J by 6 bases, with 13 bases between them. For the CDR3, the DNA is TGCGCCAGCAGCTTGAGTCAGGGGCTGGATGGCTACACCTTC. This translates into CASSLSQGLDGYTF.

The CDR3 sequence is CASSHTTAYEQYF. The DNA of the CDR3 is TGTGCCAGCTCACACACCACAGCCTACGAGCAGTACTTC. This chain joins TRBV18 and TRBJ2-7; the D is unclear. With 4 bases removed from V and 2 bases from J, the gap between germline ends came to 9 bases. This CDR3 comprises 13 residues. Looked up from germline, CDR1 is KGHSH and CDR2 is LQKENI.

V is TRBV11-2 and J is TRBJ2-1, with D possibly matching TRBD2 (6 bases). Germline assignment: CDR1 SGHAT and CDR2 FQNNGV. The CDR3 runs to 17 residues. V was cut by 4 bases and J by 9 bases, with 25 bases left in between. CDR3 amino acids: CASSYPWSGRGAAEQFF. CDR3 sequence (DNA): TGTGCCAGCAGCTACCCCTGGAGCGGTCGCGGGGCGGCTGAGCAGTTCTTC.

The rearrangement links TRBV10-3 to TRBJ2-3; a possible D gene is TRBD1 (5 bases). CDR1 is ENHRY and CDR2 is SYGVKD in the germline V gene. V was pared by 3 bases and J by 6 bases, with 7 bases between. The CDR3 consists of 12 residues. The CDR3 nucleotides are TGTGCCATCAGTGATAACAGGGATACGCAGTATTTT. Residues: CAISDNRDTQYF.

The gene calls are TRBV6-6 and TRBJ1-4; 7 bases fit TRBD1. CDR1 is MNHNY, CDR2 SVGAGI, per germline (reference sequence). The CDR3 spans 14 residues. V shed 0 bases and J 8 bases; nucleotides not matched to a gene: 3. CDR3 in amino acids: CASSYSRGGEKLFF. CDR3 in DNA: TGTGCCAGCAGTTACTCCAGGGGGGGAGAAAAACTGTTTTTT.

This clone has just a few counts. This chain links TRBV11-2 with TRBJ2-7, with TRBD1 as a possible D gene (6 bases). The CDR3 has 15 residues. Deletions cut 0 bases from V and 0 bases from J, with 9 bases between. The germline gives CDR1 SGHAT, CDR2 FQNNGV. DNA of the CDR3: TGTGCCAGCAGCTTAGATCCAGGGGCCTCCTACGAGCAGTACTTC. It encodes CASSLDPGASYEQYF.

The chain is built from TRBV11-2 and TRBJ2-4; TRBD1 or TRBD2 may be the D gene (5 bases each). The V gene lost 3 bases and the J gene lost 0 bases, with 18 bases spanning the gap. The CDR3 has 18 amino acids. CDR1 is SGHAT, CDR2 FQNNGV, per germline. The CDR3 protein is CASSFRGLTDLAKNIQYF. DNA for the CDR3: TGTGCCAGCAGCTTCCGGGGCCTTACGGACTTAGCCAAAAACATTCAGTACTTC.

The chain uses TRBV5-1 and TRBJ1-2; tentative D call: TRBD1 (5 bases). V was cut by 0 bases and J by 13 bases, with 13 bases left in between. CDR1 is SGHRS, CDR2 YFSETQ, per germline. The CDR3 consists of 12 residues. In nucleotides, the CDR3 is TGCGCCAGCAGCTTGGCTGGGCAGGGAGGCACCTTC. Amino acid sequence: CASSLAGQGGTF.

The rearrangement links TRBV19 to TRBJ1-3; D not resolved. In germline, CDR1 is LNHDA, CDR2 SQIVND (reference sequence). The CDR3 totals 15 residues. V shed 8 bases and J shed 0 bases, with 14 bases lying between them. CDR3 amino acids: CASELIQSSGNTIYF. The CDR3 DNA reads as TGTGCCAGTGAACTCATCCAGAGCTCTGGAAACACCATATATTTT.

The chain carries TRBV6-1 and TRBJ2-7; maybe TRBD2 (6 bases). Trimming pared 4 bases from V and 0 bases from J, leaving 13 bases between. The CDR3 contains 15 residues. CDR1 is MNHNS and CDR2 is SASEGT in the germline V gene. CDR3 amino acids: CASSVGLRSSYEQYF. In nucleotides, the CDR3 is TGTGCCAGCAGTGTTGGACTAAGGAGCTCCTACGAGCAGTACTTC.

In this sample, this clone turned up a few times. This rearrangement joins TRBV7-2 to TRBJ2-7; 11 nucleotides line up with TRBD2. CDR1 is SGHTA, CDR2 FQGNSA, per germline. CDR3 length: 16 residues. With 2 bases clipped from V and 4 bases from J, the junction kept 7 bases outside the gene matches. The CDR3 region is CASSLPRPSGRYEQYF. The DNA for the CDR3 is TGTGCCAGCAGCTTACCCCGGCCTAGCGGGAGGTACGAGCAGTACTTC. The entire variable domain, with the rest obtained from reference TRBV7-2 and TRBJ2-7, is as follows: GAGVSQSPSNKVTEKGKDVELRCDPISGHTALYWYRQSLGQGLEFLIYFQGNSAPDKSGLPSDRFSAERTGGSVSTLTIQRTQQEDSAVYLCASSLPRPSGRYEQYFGPGTRLTVT.

This clone is a singleton in its sample. The CDR3 protein is CASSFTAGELFF. Written as DNA, the CDR3 is TGTGCCAGCAGCTTTACGGCCGGGGAGCTGTTTTTT. The genes are TRBV5-4 and TRBJ2-2, with D uncertain. V lost 2 bases and J 6 bases, leaving 5 bases between the germline ends. CDR3 size: 12 residues. The germline V gene has CDR1 SGHNT and CDR2 YYREEE (reference sequence).

The chain is built from TRBV5-5 and TRBJ1-2; tentative D call: TRBD1 (5 bases). This CDR3 has 14 amino acids. Per germline, CDR1 SGHKS and CDR2 YYEKEE (reference sequence). V dropped 3 bases and J dropped 4 bases, with 13 bases sitting between them. The CDR3 sequence: CASSYQTAIYGYTF. The CDR3 DNA follows: TGTGCCAGCAGCTATCAGACAGCAATCTATGGCTACACCTTC.